This T cell receptor (beta chain) was obtained from a study of cytomegalovirus exposure and HLA in healthy donors. Findings of the study overall: There were 150 or so TCR beta chains listed as cytomegalovirus-associated.

Germline V gene lookup returns CDR1 SGHNT and CDR2 YYREEE (reference sequence). V was clipped by 0 bases and J by 8 bases, with 8 bases between them. CDR3 length: 12 residues. This clone was seen once. The antigen is undetermined. A multiplex PCR was run with 60 Vbeta primers and 13 Jbeta primers. TCRdb keeps only in-frame clones here, not all; method: immunoSEQ multiplex PCR. The table records roughly 160,000 clones, around 80% of them present only once. Sequenced input: PBMCs. The chain has TRBV5-4 and TRBJ1-1; D gene uncertain. The clonotype originates from a woman aged 50 to 60 in good health and CMV-seropositive. The CDR3 bases are TGTGCCAGCAGCTTGGCAGGTTGGGAAGCTTTCTTT. This sequence encodes CASSLAGWEAFF.